This paragraph reports one TCR beta chain. Its antigen is not known. The data belong to a study of chemoradiotherapy in HPV16-positive cancers. Findings of the study overall: Only a couple of HPV16-positive patients supplied the functional HPV-specificity definition.

Over chemoradiotherapy, repertoires were sampled more than once. Clones were sequenced by immunoSEQ multiplex PCR, and TCRdb holds only the in-frame ones, with some missing. The top ten clones hold about 2.4% of a sample with some 19,000 clones, roughly 86% of them seen once. The CDR3 has 15 amino acids. Germline V CDR1 and CDR2: LGHNT, FRNRAP. V lost 6 bases to trimming and J lost 4 bases, with 19 bases between them. Here the sequenced sample was blood, taken from a patient who underwent chemoradiotherapy. The sequence derives from a human donor with HPV-associated anogenital cancer. This chain uses TRBV12-5 with TRBJ2-7, with TRBD1 as a possible D gene (5 bases). The CDR3 protein is CASGLGLGATYEQYF. The CDR3 DNA reads TGTGCTAGTGGCCTCGGGCTAGGGGCTACTTACGAGCAGTACTTC.